This record covers a single T cell receptor (beta chain). Its antigen is unidentified. 60 Vbeta and 13 Jbeta primers were used in PCR. The method was immunoSEQ multiplex PCR; TCRdb's version includes in-frame clones alone and lacks a portion of them. The repertoire has about 190,000 clones, 84% of them found once; the top ten carry 2% to 3%. This specimen comes from a study of cytomegalovirus exposure and HLA in healthy donors. Study-wide background: Of approximately 400 genotyped donors, more than 75% clustered with self-reported Caucasian donors.

General study results and limits: For most TCR beta V segments, an earlier analysis put the productive rate at about 90% or about 30% of the time.

The CDR3 extends over 12 amino acids. This chain joins TRBV1 and TRBJ2-7; no DNA check was done on the table's D call, TRBD2. TRBV1 is given as a pseudogene. The TCR sequence derives from a woman aged 45 to 65 in good health and CMV-seropositive. Material: PBMCs. The CDR3 sequence: CTSSQQPTTTCF. In nucleotides, the CDR3 is TGCACCAGCAGCCAACAACCGACTACCACCTGCTTC.